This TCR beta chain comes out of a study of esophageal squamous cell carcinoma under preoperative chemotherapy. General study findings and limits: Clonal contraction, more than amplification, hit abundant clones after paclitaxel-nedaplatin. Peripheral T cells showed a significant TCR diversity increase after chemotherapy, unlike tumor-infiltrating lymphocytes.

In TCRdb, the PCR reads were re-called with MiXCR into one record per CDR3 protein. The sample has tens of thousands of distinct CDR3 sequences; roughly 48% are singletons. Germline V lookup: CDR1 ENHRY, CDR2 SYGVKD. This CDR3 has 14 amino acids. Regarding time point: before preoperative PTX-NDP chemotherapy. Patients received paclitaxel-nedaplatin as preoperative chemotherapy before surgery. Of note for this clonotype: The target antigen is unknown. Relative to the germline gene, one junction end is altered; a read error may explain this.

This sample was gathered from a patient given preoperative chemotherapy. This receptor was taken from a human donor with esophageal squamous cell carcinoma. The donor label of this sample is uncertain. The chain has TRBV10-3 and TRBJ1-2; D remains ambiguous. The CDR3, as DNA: TGTGCCAGCAGTGAGTCGAATGATAACTATGGCTACACCTTC. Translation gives CASSESNDNYGYTF.